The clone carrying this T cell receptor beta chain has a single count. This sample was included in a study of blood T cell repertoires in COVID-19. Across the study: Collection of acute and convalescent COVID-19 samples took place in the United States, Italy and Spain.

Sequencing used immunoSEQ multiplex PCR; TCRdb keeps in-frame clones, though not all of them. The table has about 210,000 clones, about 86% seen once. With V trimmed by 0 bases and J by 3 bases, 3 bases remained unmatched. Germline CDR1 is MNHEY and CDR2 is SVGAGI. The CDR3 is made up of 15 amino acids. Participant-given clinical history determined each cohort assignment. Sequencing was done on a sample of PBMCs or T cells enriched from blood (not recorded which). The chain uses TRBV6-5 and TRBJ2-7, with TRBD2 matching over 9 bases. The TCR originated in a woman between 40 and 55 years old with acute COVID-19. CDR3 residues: CASSYSTSGYYEQYF. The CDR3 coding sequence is TGTGCCAGCAGTTACTCGACTAGCGGCTACTACGAGCAGTACTTC.